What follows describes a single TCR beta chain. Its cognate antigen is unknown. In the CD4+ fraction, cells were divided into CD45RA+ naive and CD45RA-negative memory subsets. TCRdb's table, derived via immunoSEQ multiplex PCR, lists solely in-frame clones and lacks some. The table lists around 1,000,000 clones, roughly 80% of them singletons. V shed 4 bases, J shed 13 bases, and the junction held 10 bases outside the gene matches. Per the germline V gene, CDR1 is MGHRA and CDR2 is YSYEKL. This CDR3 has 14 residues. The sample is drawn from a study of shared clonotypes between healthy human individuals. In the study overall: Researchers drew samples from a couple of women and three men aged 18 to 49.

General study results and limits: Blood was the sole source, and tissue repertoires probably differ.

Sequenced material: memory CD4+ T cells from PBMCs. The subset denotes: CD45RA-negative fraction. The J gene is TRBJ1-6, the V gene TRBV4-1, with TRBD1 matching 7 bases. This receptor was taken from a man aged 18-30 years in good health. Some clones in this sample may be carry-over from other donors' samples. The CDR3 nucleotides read TGCGCCAGCAGCCCCCCGGACAGGCAGGGTCCCCTCCACTTT. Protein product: CASSPPDRQGPLHF.